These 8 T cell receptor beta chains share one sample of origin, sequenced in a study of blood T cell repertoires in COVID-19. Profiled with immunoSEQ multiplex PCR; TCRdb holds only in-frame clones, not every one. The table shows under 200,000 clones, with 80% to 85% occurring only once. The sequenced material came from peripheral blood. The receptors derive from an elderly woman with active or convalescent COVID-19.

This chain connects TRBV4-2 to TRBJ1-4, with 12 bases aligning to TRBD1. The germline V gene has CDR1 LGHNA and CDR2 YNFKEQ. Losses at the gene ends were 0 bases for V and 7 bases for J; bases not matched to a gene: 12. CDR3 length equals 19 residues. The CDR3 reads CASSQEGGTGGLSTEKLFF. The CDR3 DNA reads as TGTGCCAGCAGCCAAGAAGGGGGGACAGGGGGCTTGTCTACTGAAAAACTGTTTTTT.

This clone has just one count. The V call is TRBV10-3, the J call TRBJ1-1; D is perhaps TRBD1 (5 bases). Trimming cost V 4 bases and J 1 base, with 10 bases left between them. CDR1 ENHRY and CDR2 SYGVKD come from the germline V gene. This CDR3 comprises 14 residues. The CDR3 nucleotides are TGTGCCATCAGTGGGGGGGGGTCGAACACTGAAGCTTTCTTT. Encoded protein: CAISGGGSNTEAFF.

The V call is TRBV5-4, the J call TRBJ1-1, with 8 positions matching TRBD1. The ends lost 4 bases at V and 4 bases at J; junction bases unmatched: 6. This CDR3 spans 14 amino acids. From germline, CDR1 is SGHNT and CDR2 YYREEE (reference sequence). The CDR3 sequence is CASSQPDRATEAFF. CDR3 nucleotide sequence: TGTGCCAGCAGCCAACCGGACAGGGCCACTGAAGCTTTCTTT. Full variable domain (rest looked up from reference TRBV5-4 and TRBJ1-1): ETGVTQSPTHLIKTRGQQVTLRCSSQSGHNTVSWYQQALGQGPQFIFQYYREEENGRGNFPPRFSGLQFPNYSSELNVNALELDDSALYLCASSQPDRATEAFFGQGTRLTVV.

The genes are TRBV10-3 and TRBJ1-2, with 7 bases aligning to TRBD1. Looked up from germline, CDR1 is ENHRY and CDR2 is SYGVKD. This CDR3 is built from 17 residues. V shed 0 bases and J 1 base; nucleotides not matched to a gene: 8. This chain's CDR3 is CAISESSAWDSNYGYTF. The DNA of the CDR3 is TGTGCCATCAGTGAGTCTTCCGCTTGGGACAGTAACTATGGCTACACCTTC.

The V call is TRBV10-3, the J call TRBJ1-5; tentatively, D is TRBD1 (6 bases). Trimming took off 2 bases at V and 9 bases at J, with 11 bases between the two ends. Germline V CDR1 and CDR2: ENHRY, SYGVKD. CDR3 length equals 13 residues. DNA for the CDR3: TGTGCCATCAGTGAGGCCCAGGGGACGCCCCAGCATTTT. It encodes CAISEAQGTPQHF.

The chain's CDR3 is CASSLVAGSNEQFF. The CDR3 DNA reads TGCGCCAGCAGCTTGGTGGCAGGGTCCAATGAGCAGTTCTTC. This rearrangement joins TRBV5-1 to TRBJ2-1; D may be TRBD1 (5 bases). Trimming removed 0 bases at V and 6 bases at J, with 10 bases between. The germline V gene encodes CDR1 SGHRS and CDR2 YFSETQ. The CDR3 loop spans 14 amino acids.

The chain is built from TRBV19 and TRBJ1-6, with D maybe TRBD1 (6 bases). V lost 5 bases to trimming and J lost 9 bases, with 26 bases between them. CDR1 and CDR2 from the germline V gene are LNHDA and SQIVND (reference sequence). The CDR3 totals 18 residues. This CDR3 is CASSRSGQGPGNGSPLHF. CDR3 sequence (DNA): TGTGCCAGTAGTCGATCGGGACAAGGCCCTGGGAATGGTTCACCCCTCCACTTT.

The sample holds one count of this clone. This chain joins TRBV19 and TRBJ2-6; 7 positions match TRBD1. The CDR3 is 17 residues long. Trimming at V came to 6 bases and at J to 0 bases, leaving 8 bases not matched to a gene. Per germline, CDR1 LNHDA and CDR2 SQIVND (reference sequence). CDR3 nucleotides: TGTGCCAGTAGACCAACAGGGGCCCCCTCTGGGGCCAACGTCCTGACTTTC. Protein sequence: CASRPTGAPSGANVLTF.